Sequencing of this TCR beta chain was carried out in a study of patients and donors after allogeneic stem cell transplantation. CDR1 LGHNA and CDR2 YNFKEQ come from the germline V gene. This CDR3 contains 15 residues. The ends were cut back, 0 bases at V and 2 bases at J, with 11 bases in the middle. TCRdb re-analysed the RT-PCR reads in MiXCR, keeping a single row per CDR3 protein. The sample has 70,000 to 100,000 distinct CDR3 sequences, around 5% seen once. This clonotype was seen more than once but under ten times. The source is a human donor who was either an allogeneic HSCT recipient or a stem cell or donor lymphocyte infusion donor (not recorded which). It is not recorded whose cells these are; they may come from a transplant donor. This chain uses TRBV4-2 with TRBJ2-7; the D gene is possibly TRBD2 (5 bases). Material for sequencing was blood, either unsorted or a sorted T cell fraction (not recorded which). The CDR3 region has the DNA TGTGCCAGCAGCCAAGATGGCGGGCAGCCCTACGAGCAGTACTTC. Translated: CASSQDGGQPYEQYF.